The sequence of this T cell receptor (beta chain) was determined in a study of radiation and T cells in renal cell carcinoma. Time point noted: baseline pretreatment blood. Sample treatment: 15 Gy SBRT to primary tumor, nephrectomy 4 weeks later. With V trimmed by 5 bases and J by 4 bases, 12 bases remained unmatched. Germline V gene data show CDR1 as LNHDA and CDR2 as SQIVND (reference sequence). The CDR3 has 16 residues. Here immunoSEQ multiplex PCR was the method, and the copy in TCRdb shows in-frame clones only, minus some. The sample yields about 59,000 clones, more than 60% seen once. The rearrangement uses TRBV19 and TRBJ1-1, with TRBD1 matching over 8 bases. This clonotype originated in a man between 60 and 75 years old with renal cell carcinoma. The sequencing used blood, collected from a patient whose treatment included radiotherapy and nephrectomy. CDR3 loop: CASSQRQGLGVTEAFF. The CDR3 nucleotides read TGTGCCAGTAGTCAAAGACAGGGGTTAGGCGTCACTGAAGCTTTCTTT. Together with reference TRBV19 and TRBJ1-1, the CDR3 gives the full variable domain: DGGITQSPKYLFRKEGQNVTLSCEQNLNHDAMYWYRQDPGQGLRLIYYSQIVNDFQKGDIAEGYSVSREKKESFPLTVTSAQKNPTAFYLCASSQRQGLGVTEAFFGQGTRLTVV.